A single T cell receptor beta chain is shown here with its context. This sample is part of a study of regulatory and conventional T cells in RAG deficiency. Blood CD4+ CD25-low CD127-high conventional T cells supplied the genomic DNA template. The data were produced by immunoSEQ multiplex PCR, yet TCRdb's version contains in-frame clones alone and is incomplete. The sample lists more than 40,000 clones; over 80% were seen once. This CDR3 is 18 amino acids long. Germline loops: CDR1 LNHDA, CDR2 SQIVND (reference sequence). Trimming cost V 6 bases and J 4 bases; bases outside gene matches: 14. This sample also appeared in a second study, on regulatory T cells. Per that paper: Primers: 52 TRBV forward and 13 TRBJ reverse.

The receptor was isolated from a human donor in good health. Sequencing was performed on CD4+ effector T cells sorted from blood. This chain connects TRBV19 to TRBJ1-5, with TRBD1 matching over 11 bases. The CDR3 loop reads CASSPYRGQGERNQPQHF. The CDR3 DNA is TGTGCCAGTAGCCCGTATCGGGGACAGGGGGAGAGGAATCAGCCCCAGCATTTT. Full variable domain (outside the CDR3, taken from reference TRBV19 and TRBJ1-5): DGGITQSPKYLFRKEGQNVTLSCEQNLNHDAMYWYRQDPGQGLRLIYYSQIVNDFQKGDIAEGYSVSREKKESFPLTVTSAQKNPTAFYLCASSPYRGQGERNQPQHFGDGTRLSIL.